This T cell receptor beta chain was documented in a study of blood T cell repertoires in COVID-19. Across the whole study: Samples taken during acute and convalescent COVID-19 were collected in the United States, Italy and Spain.

V dropped 2 bases and J dropped 7 bases, with 9 bases sitting between them. CDR1 and CDR2 from the germline V gene are MNHNY and SVGAGI (reference sequence). This CDR3 spans 13 amino acids. The protocol was immunoSEQ multiplex PCR, while the TCRdb copy is restricted to in-frame clones and leaves out a portion. Among roughly 130,000 clones listed, 79% were seen once. Sequencing was performed on peripheral blood. The V gene is TRBV6-6, the J gene TRBJ1-5; D ambiguous. This TCR was sampled from a woman between 70 and 85 years old with COVID-19, enrolled during active disease. The CDR3 loop reads CASSYEHGQPQHF. CDR3 coding DNA: TGTGCCAGCAGTTACGAGCACGGGCAGCCCCAGCATTTT.